The 27 T cell receptor beta chains below come from one sample, sequenced in a study of blood T cell repertoires in COVID-19. Generated by immunoSEQ multiplex PCR, the TCRdb table keeps only in-frame clones and is missing some. The sample shows approximately 190,000 clones, under 85% of them seen only once. Sequenced material: peripheral blood. Receptor source: a woman aged 40 to 50 with acute or convalescent COVID-19.

The V gene is TRBV28, the J gene TRBJ2-7, with TRBD1 matching over 9 bases. The CDR3 length is 18 residues. Germline values: CDR1 MDHEN, CDR2 SYDVKM. V dropped 5 bases and J dropped 2; count of bases not matched to a gene: 16. CDR3 sequence reads: CASSHMGTGSPSPYEQYF. CDR3 in DNA: TGTGCCAGCAGTCACATGGGGACAGGGTCGCCTTCCCCCTACGAGCAGTACTTC.

This chain joins TRBV5-6 and TRBJ1-5, with a tentative D call TRBD1 (5 bases). Germline V gene lookup returns CDR1 SGHDT and CDR2 YYEEEE. This CDR3 region has 17 residues. V was clipped by 3 bases and J by 4 bases, with 20 bases between them. CDR3 region: CASSSGRGRVENQPQHF. The CDR3 region has the DNA TGTGCCAGCAGCTCCGGGAGGGGCAGGGTTGAAAATCAGCCCCAGCATTTT.

This clone came up a few times. V gene TRBV7-9 combines with J gene TRBJ2-7; D perhaps matches TRBD1 (5 bases). The CDR3 spans 14 residues. V lost 4 bases to trimming and J lost 1 base, with 11 bases between them. Germline assignment: CDR1 SEHNR and CDR2 FQNEAQ (reference sequence). The CDR3 here is CASSYLAGSYEQYF. In DNA form, the CDR3 reads TGTGCCAGCAGCTATCTCGCAGGGTCCTACGAGCAGTACTTC.

V and J are TRBV6-6 and TRBJ1-5; D is unresolved. Per the germline V gene, CDR1 is MNHNY and CDR2 is SVGAGI (reference sequence). Trimming took 2 bases from V and 1 from J, leaving 9 bases between them. CDR3 length: 15 amino acids. CDR3 sequence reads: CASSYGGVSNQPQHF. CDR3 DNA: TGTGCCAGCAGTTACGGAGGTGTCAGCAATCAGCCCCAGCATTTT.

This clone has more than one count but fewer than ten. This chain uses TRBV6-2 or TRBV6-3 with TRBJ2-1; 8 bases align to TRBD1. The V gene end was trimmed by 6 bases and the J gene end by 6 bases; junction bases not matched to a gene: 4. The germline V gene encodes CDR1 MNHEY and CDR2 SVGEGT. There are 13 residues in the CDR3. This CDR3 reads CASSRQGINEQFF. As DNA, the CDR3 is TGTGCCAGCAGCAGACAGGGGATCAATGAGCAGTTCTTC.

This sequence joins TRBV7-2 and TRBJ2-7, with a tentative D call TRBD1 (6 bases). Trimming removed 3 bases at V and 2 bases at J, with 11 bases between. The CDR3 covers 14 residues. In germline, CDR1 is SGHTA, CDR2 FQGNSA. The CDR3 here is CASSFGGSTYEQYF. For the CDR3, the DNA is TGTGCCAGCAGCTTTGGGGGCAGTACCTACGAGCAGTACTTC.

The sample holds one count of this clone. The rearrangement uses TRBV9 and TRBJ2-3; D may be TRBD1 (6 bases). From germline, CDR1 is SGDLS and CDR2 YYNGEE. Trimming stripped 4 bases from V and 2 bases from J, with 20 bases between. This CDR3 is 17 amino acids long. The CDR3 DNA sequence: TGTGCCAGCAGCCCATACAGGGCCGGTGTTCACACAGATACGCAGTATTTT. It encodes CASSPYRAGVHTDTQYF.

This clone was seen more than once but under ten times. The CDR3 DNA sequence: TGTGCCAGCAGGTCGGGGGTCAATGAGCAGTTCTTC. This gives the protein CASRSGVNEQFF. J is TRBJ2-1 and V is TRBV28; a weak D match, TRBD2 (6 bases). CDR3 length equals 12 residues. Germline V gives CDR1 MDHEN, CDR2 SYDVKM. V was cut by 6 bases and J by 6 bases, with 9 bases left in between.

In DNA, the CDR3 is TGCGCCAGCAGCCCCGCAGGGGGACCTTACAATGAGCAGTTCTTC. As protein: CASSPAGGPYNEQFF. The rearrangement links TRBV5-1 to TRBJ2-1, with TRBD1 matching over 7 bases. The junction had 8 bases not matched to a gene; V was cut back by 4 bases and J by 4 bases. The CDR3 is made up of 15 amino acids. Germline values: CDR1 SGHRS, CDR2 YFSETQ.

This sequence joins TRBV5-1 and TRBJ2-2; TRBD1 is a possible D gene (6 bases). V was clipped by 2 bases and J by 2 bases, with 10 bases between them. CDR3 length: 15 amino acids. Germline V gene sequence: CDR1 SGHRS, CDR2 YFSETQ. CDR3 nucleotide sequence: TGCGCCAGCAGCTTAAGGGACACTAACACCGGGGAGCTGTTTTTT. Amino acids: CASSLRDTNTGELFF.

The V call is TRBV29-1, the J call TRBJ2-5; no definite D call. CDR3 length equals 12 residues. V lost 3 bases and J 1 base, leaving 6 bases between the germline ends. Germline CDR1 and CDR2: SQVTM and ANQGSEA. CDR3 loop: CSVDERQETQYF. CDR3 DNA sequence: TGCAGCGTTGATGAGCGCCAAGAGACCCAGTACTTC.

V gene TRBV12-5 combines with J gene TRBJ2-5, with 9 bases lining up with TRBD1. The J segment lost 4 bases and the V segment lost 0 bases, leaving 6 bases of the junction unmatched. Looked up from germline, CDR1 is LGHNT and CDR2 is FRNRAP. CDR3 length equals 16 residues. CDR3 sequence reads: CASGLVLGQGVETQYF. The CDR3 nucleotides read TGTGCTAGTGGTTTGGTTCTGGGACAGGGAGTAGAGACCCAGTACTTC.

The gene calls are TRBV19 and TRBJ2-1; D might be TRBD2 (6 bases). This CDR3 comprises 13 residues. Trimming cost V 7 bases and J 6 bases, with 13 bases left between them. Per germline, CDR1 LNHDA and CDR2 SQIVND (reference sequence). In nucleotides, the CDR3 is TGTGCCAGTAAACCGGACTACCTCAATGAGCAGTTCTTC. This encodes CASKPDYLNEQFF.

V is TRBV2 and J is TRBJ1-1, with D uncertain. V was trimmed by 4 bases and J by 5 bases, leaving 8 bases between them. CDR1 and CDR2 from the germline V gene are SNHLY and FYNNEI. This CDR3 is 12 amino acids long. The CDR3 DNA follows: TGTGCCAGCAGTGTGCGGGGAACTGAAGCTTTCTTT. It yields the protein CASSVRGTEAFF.

The J gene is TRBJ1-5, the V gene TRBV5-1; D may be TRBD1 (6 bases). Per germline, CDR1 SGHRS and CDR2 YFSETQ. Trimming left V 3 bases short and J 5 bases short, with 15 bases between. There are 15 residues in the CDR3. The CDR3 DNA reads as TGCGCCAGCAGCTACCTAGGGGGGGCCGATCAGCCCCAGCATTTT. This encodes CASSYLGGADQPQHF. The variable domain in full, completed from reference TRBV5-1 and TRBJ1-5, reads KAGVTQTPRYLIKTRGQQVTLSCSPISGHRSVSWYQQTPGQGLQFLFEYFSETQRNKGNFPGRFSGRQFSNSRSEMNVSTLELGDSALYLCASSYLGGADQPQHFGDGTRLSIL.

This clone has more than one count but fewer than ten. The CDR3 region has the DNA TGTGCCAGCAGCCAAGATGGGGTGCAGGGTAGGGGTAGCAATCAGCCCCAGCATTTT. Translating it yields CASSQDGVQGRGSNQPQHF. The rearrangement links TRBV4-2 to TRBJ1-5, with a possible D match to TRBD1 (5 bases). This CDR3 has 19 amino acids. V was cut by 0 bases and J by 0 bases, with 18 bases left in between. Per germline, CDR1 LGHNA and CDR2 YNFKEQ.

This clone appeared a single time. The J gene is TRBJ2-1, the V gene TRBV5-1; 7 nucleotides agree with TRBD1. V dropped 1 base and J dropped 2; count of bases not matched to a gene: 6. Per the germline V gene, CDR1 is SGHRS and CDR2 is YFSETQ. This CDR3 spans 16 amino acids. CDR3 residues: CASSLTGARTYNEQFF. DNA of the CDR3: TGCGCCAGCAGCTTGACAGGGGCGAGGACCTACAATGAGCAGTTCTTC.

This clone was seen a few times. The chain joins TRBV4-2 to TRBJ2-7; D uncertain. Germline-derived CDR1 and CDR2 are LGHNA and YNFKEQ. The CDR3 sequence is 13 residues long. The V gene lost 0 bases and the J gene lost 9 bases, with 12 bases spanning the gap. The CDR3 loop reads CASSQEVGPGQYF. The CDR3 coding sequence is TGTGCCAGCAGCCAAGAAGTAGGCCCAGGGCAGTACTTC.

The gene calls are TRBV3-1 (or the pseudogene TRBV3-2) and TRBJ1-5; perhaps TRBD1 as D (5 bases). In germline, CDR1 is LGHDT, CDR2 YNNKEL (reference sequence). This CDR3 is built from 14 residues. V was clipped by 4 bases and J by 7 bases, with 14 bases between them. The CDR3 bases are TGTGCCAGCAGCCGGGGCGGAAGTGCGCAGCCCCAGCATTTT. Its protein is CASSRGGSAQPQHF.

V and J are TRBV9 and TRBJ2-5, with 7 bases identical to TRBD2. The germline CDR1 and CDR2 sequences are SGDLS and YYNGEE. With 0 bases clipped from V and 5 bases from J, the junction kept 4 bases outside the gene matches. The CDR3 covers 14 residues. The DNA for the CDR3 is TGTGCCAGCAGCGTAGCGGCGGGGGAGGAGACCCAGTACTTC. This sequence encodes CASSVAAGEETQYF. The variable domain in full, completed from reference TRBV9 and TRBJ2-5, reads DSGVTQTPKHLITATGQRVTLRCSPRSGDLSVYWYQQSLDQGLQFLIQYYNGEERAKGNILERFSAQQFPDLHSELNLSSLELGDSALYFCASSVAAGEETQYFGPGTRLLVL.

This chain joins TRBV6-2 or TRBV6-3 and TRBJ2-7; 8 positions agree with TRBD1. V lost 4 bases and J lost 4; bases outside the gene matches: 0. The CDR3 is 12 residues long. Germline V gives CDR1 MNHEY, CDR2 SVGEGT. CDR3 protein: CASSWTGYEQYF. The CDR3 nucleotides are TGTGCCAGCAGTTGGACAGGGTACGAGCAGTACTTC.

The rearrangement uses TRBV9 and TRBJ1-1; possible D gene TRBD1, 6 bases. The germline CDR1 and CDR2 sequences are SGDLS and YYNGEE. The V and J ends lost 0 bases and 4 bases respectively, with 22 bases between them. CDR3 length equals 18 residues. CDR3 sequence: CASSVAGDRNLRGTEAFF. In DNA form, the CDR3 reads TGTGCCAGCAGCGTAGCAGGAGACAGGAACCTCCGGGGCACTGAAGCTTTCTTT.

The chain has TRBV18 and TRBJ2-7, with 7 bases identical to TRBD1. CDR1 and CDR2 from the germline V gene are KGHSH and LQKENI. Germline trimming cut 3 bases from V and 10 bases from J; bases unmatched to any gene: 6. This CDR3 is 12 amino acids long. The CDR3 DNA follows: TGTGCCAGCTCACCCGACAGGGCGCCTCAGTACTTC. Amino acids: CASSPDRAPQYF. Together with reference TRBV18 and TRBJ2-7, the CDR3 gives the full variable domain: NAGVMQNPRHLVRRRGQEARLRCSPMKGHSHVYWYRQLPEEGLKFMVYLQKENIIDESGMPKERFSAEFPKEGPSILRIQQVVRGDSAAYFCASSPDRAPQYFGPGTRLTVT.

Regarding this clone: Other DNA sequences within the sample encode an identical CDR3. This sequence joins TRBV6-5 and TRBJ1-1, with D tentatively TRBD1 (6 bases). With 6 bases removed from V and 0 bases from J, the gap between germline ends came to 11 bases. Germline CDR1 reads MNHEY; CDR2 reads SVGAGI. This CDR3 has 14 amino acids. CDR3 bases: TGTGCCAGCAGAACAGGGCAAATGAACACTGAAGCTTTCTTT. This gives the protein CASRTGQMNTEAFF.

This chain uses TRBV7-9 with TRBJ2-1, with 10 bases that match TRBD2. The germline V gene has CDR1 SEHNR and CDR2 FQNEAQ (reference sequence). The CDR3 runs to 16 residues. The J segment lost 2 bases and the V segment lost 4 bases, leaving 5 bases of the junction unmatched. The CDR3 here is CASSYIAGGPYNEQFF. Here the CDR3 DNA reads TGTGCCAGCAGCTATATAGCGGGAGGTCCCTACAATGAGCAGTTCTTC.

The chain couples TRBV11-2 to TRBJ1-2; no clear D gene. V lost 1 base, J lost 5 bases, and 5 bases lay in between. Germline CDR1 reads SGHAT; CDR2 reads FQNNGV. CDR3 length: 12 amino acids. The CDR3 spells CASSLGAYGYTF. The CDR3 coding sequence is TGTGCCAGCAGCTTAGGCGCGTATGGCTACACCTTC. The variable domain in full, completed from reference TRBV11-2 and TRBJ1-2, reads EAGVAQSPRYKIIEKRQSVAFWCNPISGHATLYWYQQILGQGPKLLIQFQNNGVVDDSQLPKDRFSAERLKGVDSTLKIQPAKLEDSAVYLCASSLGAYGYTFGSGTRLTVV.

The chain is built from TRBV18 and TRBJ1-5; 7 positions agree with TRBD1. The CDR3 contains 15 residues. Per germline, CDR1 KGHSH and CDR2 LQKENI. V was clipped by 6 bases and J by 1 base; unmatched bases: 6. CDR3 in amino acids: CASSYGQVSNQPQHF. The CDR3 region has the DNA TGTGCCAGCTCTTACGGACAGGTAAGCAATCAGCCCCAGCATTTT.